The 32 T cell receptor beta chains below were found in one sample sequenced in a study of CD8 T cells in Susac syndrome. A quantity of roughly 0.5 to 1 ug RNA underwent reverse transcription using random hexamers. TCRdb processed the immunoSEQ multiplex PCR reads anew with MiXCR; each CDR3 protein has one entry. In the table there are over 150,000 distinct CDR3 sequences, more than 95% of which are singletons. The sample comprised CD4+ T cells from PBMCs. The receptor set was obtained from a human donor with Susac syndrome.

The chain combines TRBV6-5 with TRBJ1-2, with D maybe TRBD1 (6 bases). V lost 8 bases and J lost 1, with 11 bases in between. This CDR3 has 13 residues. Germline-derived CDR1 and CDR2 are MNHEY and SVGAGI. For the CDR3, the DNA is TGTGCCAGCCAGCCAGGGGATAACTATGGCTACACCTTC. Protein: CASQPGDNYGYTF.

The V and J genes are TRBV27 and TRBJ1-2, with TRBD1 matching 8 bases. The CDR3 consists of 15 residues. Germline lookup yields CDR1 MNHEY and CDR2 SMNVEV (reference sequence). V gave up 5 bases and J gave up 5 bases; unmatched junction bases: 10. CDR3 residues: CASSATGGAVYGYTF. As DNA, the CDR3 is TGTGCCAGCAGTGCCACAGGGGGGGCCGTTTATGGCTACACCTTC.

The CDR3 sequence: CASSLEAGVGPYGYTF. For the CDR3, the DNA is TGCGCCAGCAGCTTGGAAGCAGGTGTGGGTCCCTATGGCTACACCTTC. The chain combines TRBV5-1 with TRBJ1-2; D gene uncertain. The V end lost 0 bases, the J end lost 4 bases, and 16 bases lay between the germline ends. This CDR3 has 16 residues. The germline CDR1 and CDR2 sequences are SGHRS and YFSETQ. The full variable domain, its missing parts supplied by reference TRBV5-1 and TRBJ1-2, is KAGVTQTPRYLIKTRGQQVTLSCSPISGHRSVSWYQQTPGQGLQFLFEYFSETQRNKGNFPGRFSGRQFSNSRSEMNVSTLELGDSALYLCASSLEAGVGPYGYTFGSGTRLTVV.

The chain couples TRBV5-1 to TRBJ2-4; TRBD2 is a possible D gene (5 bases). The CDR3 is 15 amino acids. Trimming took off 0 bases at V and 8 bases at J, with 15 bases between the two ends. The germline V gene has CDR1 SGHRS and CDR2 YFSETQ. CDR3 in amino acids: CASSLAGIRSDIQYF. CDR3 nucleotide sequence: TGCGCCAGCAGCTTGGCGGGGATCAGGAGCGACATTCAGTACTTC.

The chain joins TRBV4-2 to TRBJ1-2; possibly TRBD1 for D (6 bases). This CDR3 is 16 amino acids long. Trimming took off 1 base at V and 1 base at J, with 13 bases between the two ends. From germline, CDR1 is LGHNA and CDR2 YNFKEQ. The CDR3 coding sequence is TGTGCCAGCAGCCAAGGGCGGCAGGGGATTAACTATGGCTACACCTTC. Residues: CASSQGRQGINYGYTF.

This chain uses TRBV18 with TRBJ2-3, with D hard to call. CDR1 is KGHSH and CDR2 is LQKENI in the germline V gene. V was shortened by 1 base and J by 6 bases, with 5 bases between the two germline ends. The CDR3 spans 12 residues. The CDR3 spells CASSPREDTQYF. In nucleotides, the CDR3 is TGTGCCAGCTCACCACGTGAGGATACGCAGTATTTT.

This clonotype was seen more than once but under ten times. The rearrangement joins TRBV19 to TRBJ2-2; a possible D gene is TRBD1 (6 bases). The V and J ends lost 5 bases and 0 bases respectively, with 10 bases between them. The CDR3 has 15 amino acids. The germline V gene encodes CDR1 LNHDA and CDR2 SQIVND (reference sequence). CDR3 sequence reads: CASSPGTTNTGELFF. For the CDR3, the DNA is TGTGCCAGTAGTCCCGGGACAACGAACACCGGGGAGCTGTTTTTT.

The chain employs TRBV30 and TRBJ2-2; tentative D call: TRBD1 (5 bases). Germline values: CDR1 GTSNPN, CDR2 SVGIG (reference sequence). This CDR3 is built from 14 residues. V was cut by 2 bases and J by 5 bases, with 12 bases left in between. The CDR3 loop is CAWSKDSWTGELFF. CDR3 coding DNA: TGTGCCTGGAGTAAAGACAGTTGGACCGGGGAGCTGTTTTTT. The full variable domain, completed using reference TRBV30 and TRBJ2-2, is SQTIHQWPATLVQPVGSPLSLECTVEGTSNPNLYWYRQAAGRGLQLLFYSVGIGQISSEVPQNLSASRPQDRQFILSSKKLLLSDSGFYLCAWSKDSWTGELFFGEGSRLTVL.

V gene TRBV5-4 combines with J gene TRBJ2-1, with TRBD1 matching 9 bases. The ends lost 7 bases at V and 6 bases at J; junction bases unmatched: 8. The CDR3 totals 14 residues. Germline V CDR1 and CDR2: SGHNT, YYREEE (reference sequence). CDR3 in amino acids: CASEDRGEGNEQFF. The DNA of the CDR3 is TGTGCCAGCGAGGACAGGGGAGAGGGCAATGAGCAGTTCTTC.

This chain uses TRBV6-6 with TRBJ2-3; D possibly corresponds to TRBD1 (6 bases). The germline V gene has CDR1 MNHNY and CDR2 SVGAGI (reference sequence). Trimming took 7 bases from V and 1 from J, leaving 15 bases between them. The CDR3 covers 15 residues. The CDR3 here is CASTLRGQGTDTQYF. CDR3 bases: TGTGCCAGCACCCTAAGGGGACAAGGCACAGATACGCAGTATTTT.

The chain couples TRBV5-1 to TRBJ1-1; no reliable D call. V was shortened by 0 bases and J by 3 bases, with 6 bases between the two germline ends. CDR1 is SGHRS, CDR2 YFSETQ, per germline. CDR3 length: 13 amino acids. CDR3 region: CASSLDADTEAFF. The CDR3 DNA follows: TGCGCCAGCAGCTTGGACGCGGACACTGAAGCTTTCTTT. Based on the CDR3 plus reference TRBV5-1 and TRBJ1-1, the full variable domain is KAGVTQTPRYLIKTRGQQVTLSCSPISGHRSVSWYQQTPGQGLQFLFEYFSETQRNKGNFPGRFSGRQFSNSRSEMNVSTLELGDSALYLCASSLDADTEAFFGQGTRLTVV.

The DNA for the CDR3 is TGTGCCAGCAGCACCACAGGGTTCGGGGAGCAGTTCTTC. Its translation is CASSTTGFGEQFF. The chain has TRBV7-3 and TRBJ2-1; possible D gene TRBD1, 6 bases. Between the trimmed V and J ends, which lost 5 bases and 10 bases, there was a span of 15 bases. CDR1 and CDR2 from the germline V gene are SGHTA and FQGTGA. The CDR3 is made up of 13 amino acids. Using reference TRBV7-3 and TRBJ2-1 for the parts outside the CDR3, the full variable domain is GAGVSQTPSNKVTEKGKYVELRCDPISGHTALYWYRQSLGQGPEFLIYFQGTGAADDSGLPNDRFFAVRPEGSVSTLKIQRTERGDSAVYLCASSTTGFGEQFFGPGTRLTVL.

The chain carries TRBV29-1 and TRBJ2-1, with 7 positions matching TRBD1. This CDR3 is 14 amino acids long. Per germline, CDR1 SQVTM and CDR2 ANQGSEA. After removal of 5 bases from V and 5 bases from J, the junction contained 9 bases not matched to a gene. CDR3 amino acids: CSVWTGRENNEQFF. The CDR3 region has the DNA TGCAGCGTTTGGACAGGCCGAGAGAACAATGAGCAGTTCTTC.

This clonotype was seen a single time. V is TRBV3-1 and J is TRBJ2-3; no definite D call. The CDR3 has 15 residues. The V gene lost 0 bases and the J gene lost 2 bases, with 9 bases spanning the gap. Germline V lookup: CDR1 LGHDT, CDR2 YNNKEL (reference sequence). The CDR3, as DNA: TGTGCCAGCAGCCAAGATCTAACTTCCACAGATACGCAGTATTTT. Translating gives CASSQDLTSTDTQYF.

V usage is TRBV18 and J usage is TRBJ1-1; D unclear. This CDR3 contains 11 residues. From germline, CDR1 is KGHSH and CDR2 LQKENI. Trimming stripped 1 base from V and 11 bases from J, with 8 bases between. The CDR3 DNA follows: TGTGCCAGCTCACCACAGGGTTTGGCTTTCTTT. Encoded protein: CASSPQGLAFF.

The CDR3 loop is CASSPPRHEQFF. For the CDR3, the DNA is TGTGCCAGCAGCCCGCCCCGACATGAGCAGTTCTTC. The V call is TRBV3-1, the J call TRBJ2-1, with D unresolved. Trimming took 4 bases from V and 8 from J, leaving 9 bases between them. This CDR3 spans 12 amino acids. The germline gives CDR1 LGHDT, CDR2 YNNKEL (reference sequence).

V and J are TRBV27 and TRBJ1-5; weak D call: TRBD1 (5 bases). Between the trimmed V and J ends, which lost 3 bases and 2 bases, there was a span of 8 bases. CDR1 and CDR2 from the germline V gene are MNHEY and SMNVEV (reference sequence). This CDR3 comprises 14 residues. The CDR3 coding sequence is TGTGCCAGCAGTTTCAGGGACGGCAATCAGCCCCAGCATTTT. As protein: CASSFRDGNQPQHF.

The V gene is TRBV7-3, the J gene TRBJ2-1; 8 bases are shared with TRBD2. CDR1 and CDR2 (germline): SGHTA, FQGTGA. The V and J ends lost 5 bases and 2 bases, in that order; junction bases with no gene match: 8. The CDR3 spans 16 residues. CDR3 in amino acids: CASSLTGRGAYNEQFF. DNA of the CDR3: TGTGCCAGCAGCCTGACCGGGCGGGGGGCCTACAATGAGCAGTTCTTC.

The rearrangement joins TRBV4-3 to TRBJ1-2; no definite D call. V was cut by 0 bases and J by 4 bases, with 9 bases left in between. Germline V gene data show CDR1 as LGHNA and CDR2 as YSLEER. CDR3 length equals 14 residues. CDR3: CASSQDHGFYGYTF. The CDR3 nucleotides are TGCGCCAGCAGCCAAGATCACGGATTCTATGGCTACACCTTC.

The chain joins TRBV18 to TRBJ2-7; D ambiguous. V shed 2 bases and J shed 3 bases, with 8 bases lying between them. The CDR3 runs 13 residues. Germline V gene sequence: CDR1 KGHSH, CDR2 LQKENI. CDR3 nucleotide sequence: TGTGCCAGCTCACCAAGTGTCGACTACGAGCAGTACGTC. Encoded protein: CASSPSVDYEQYV.

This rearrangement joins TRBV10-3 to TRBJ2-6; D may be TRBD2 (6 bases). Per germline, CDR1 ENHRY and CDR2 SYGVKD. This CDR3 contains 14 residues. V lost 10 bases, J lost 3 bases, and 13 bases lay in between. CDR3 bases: TGTGCCACCCTCGGGACTGTTGGGGCCAACGTCCTGACTTTC. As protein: CATLGTVGANVLTF.

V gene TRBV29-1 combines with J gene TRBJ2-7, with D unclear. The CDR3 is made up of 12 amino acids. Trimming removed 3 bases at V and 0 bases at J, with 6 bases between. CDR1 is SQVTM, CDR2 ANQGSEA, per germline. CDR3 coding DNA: TGCAGCGTTGAGCTTGGCTCCTACGAGCAGTACTTC. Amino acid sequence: CSVELGSYEQYF.

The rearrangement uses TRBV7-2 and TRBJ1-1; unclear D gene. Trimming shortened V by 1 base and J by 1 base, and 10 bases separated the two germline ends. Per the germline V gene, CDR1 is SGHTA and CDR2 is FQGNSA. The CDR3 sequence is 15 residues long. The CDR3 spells CASSLVWSGNTEAFF. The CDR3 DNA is TGTGCCAGCAGCTTAGTCTGGTCTGGGAACACTGAAGCTTTCTTT.

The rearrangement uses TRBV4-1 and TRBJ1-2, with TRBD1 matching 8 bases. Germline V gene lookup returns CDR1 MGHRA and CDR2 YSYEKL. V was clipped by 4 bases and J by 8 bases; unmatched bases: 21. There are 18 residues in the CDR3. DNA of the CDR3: TGCGCCAGCAGCCCCGCCCCGGACAGGGCCGACACCTTCGGAGGCTACACCTTC. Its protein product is CASSPAPDRADTFGGYTF.

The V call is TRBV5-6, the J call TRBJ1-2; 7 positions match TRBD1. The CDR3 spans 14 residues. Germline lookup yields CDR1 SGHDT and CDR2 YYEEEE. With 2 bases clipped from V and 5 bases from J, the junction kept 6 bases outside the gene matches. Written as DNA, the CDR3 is TGTGCCAGCAGCTTTCTCCAACAGGGGTATGGCTACACCTTC. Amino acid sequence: CASSFLQQGYGYTF.

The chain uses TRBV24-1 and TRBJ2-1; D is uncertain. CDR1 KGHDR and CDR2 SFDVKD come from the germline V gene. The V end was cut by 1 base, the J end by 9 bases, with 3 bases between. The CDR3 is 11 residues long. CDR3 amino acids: CATSDFTEQFF. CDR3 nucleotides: TGTGCCACCAGTGATTTTACTGAGCAGTTCTTC.

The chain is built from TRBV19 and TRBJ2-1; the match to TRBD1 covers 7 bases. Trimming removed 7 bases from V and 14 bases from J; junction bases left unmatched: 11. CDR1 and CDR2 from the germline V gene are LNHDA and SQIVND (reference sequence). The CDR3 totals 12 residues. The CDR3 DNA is TGTGCCAGTACCTACCTAGTTGGGACAGAGTTCTTC. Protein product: CASTYLVGTEFF.

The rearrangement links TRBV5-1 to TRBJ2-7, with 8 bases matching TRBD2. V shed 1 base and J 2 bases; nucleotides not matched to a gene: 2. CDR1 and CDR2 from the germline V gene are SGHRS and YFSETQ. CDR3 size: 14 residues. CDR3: CASSLSGSPYEQYF. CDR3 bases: TGCGCCAGCAGCTTGAGCGGGAGCCCCTACGAGCAGTACTTC.

CDR3 nucleotide sequence: TGTGCCTGGAGCAAGGGGGTCCCCGAGCAGTACTTC. Protein: CAWSKGVPEQYF. The chain combines TRBV30 with TRBJ2-7, with D possibly being TRBD1 (6 bases). V lost 3 bases and J lost 6, with 12 bases in between. Per germline, CDR1 GTSNPN and CDR2 SVGIG (reference sequence). This CDR3 spans 12 amino acids.

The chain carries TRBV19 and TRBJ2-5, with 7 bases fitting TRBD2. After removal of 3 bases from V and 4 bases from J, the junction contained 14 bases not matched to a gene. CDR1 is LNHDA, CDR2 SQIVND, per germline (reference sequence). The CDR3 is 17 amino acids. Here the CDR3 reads CASSIDGGSGGGETQYF. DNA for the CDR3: TGTGCCAGTAGTATCGACGGAGGATCGGGCGGGGGAGAGACCCAGTACTTC.

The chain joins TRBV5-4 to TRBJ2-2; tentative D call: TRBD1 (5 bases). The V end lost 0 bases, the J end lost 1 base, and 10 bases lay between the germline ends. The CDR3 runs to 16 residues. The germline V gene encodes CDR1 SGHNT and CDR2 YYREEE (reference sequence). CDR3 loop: CASSLGPGKNTGELFF. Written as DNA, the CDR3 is TGTGCCAGCAGCTTGGGGCCAGGGAAGAACACCGGGGAGCTGTTTTTT. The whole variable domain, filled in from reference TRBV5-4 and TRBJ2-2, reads ETGVTQSPTHLIKTRGQQVTLRCSSQSGHNTVSWYQQALGQGPQFIFQYYREEENGRGNFPPRFSGLQFPNYSSELNVNALELDDSALYLCASSLGPGKNTGELFFGEGSRLTVL.

In DNA form, the CDR3 reads TGTGCCAGCAGCCCACGCTCCTTACTCCATGGCTACACCTTC. Its translation is CASSPRSLLHGYTF. This sequence joins TRBV7-2 and TRBJ1-2; D call uncertain. Looked up from germline, CDR1 is SGHTA and CDR2 is FQGNSA. Trimming took off 5 bases at V and 6 bases at J, with 16 bases between the two ends. The CDR3 consists of 14 residues.